This T cell receptor (beta chain) was observed in a study of beta chain features in type 1 diabetes (dated by TCRdb to 2016 to 2018). As for the study more broadly: Patients and healthy donors did not differ in mean age, gender distribution, total cell number or subset yield. Naive and central memory subsets were obtained from all 30 or so donors, but regulatory and stem cell-like memory subsets were isolated from only 8 patients and roughly eight healthy donors. A total of over 90,000,000 sorted cells were examined across all samples, and a strong correlation was observed between cell number per subset and RNA yield. In the study, recently diagnosed type 1 diabetes patients and matched healthy donors were compared on the TCRB repertoires of their sorted circulating CD4+ T cell subsets. Points the paper makes about the study in general: Patients with type 1 diabetes made fewer insertions and deleted more nucleotides at VDJ recombination sites, implying thymic rearrangement abnormalities. Type 1 diabetes patients showed a moderate but significant shortening of TCRB CDR3 length in all four CD4+ subsets. Naive, central memory and regulatory TCRB repertoires appeared to be more similar among patients than among healthy donors. Because small numbers of individuals were included in the HLA sub-analyses, any influence of HLA type on TCRB rearrangement was left unresolved. Because cDNA was sequenced instead of genomic DNA, highly expressing activated cells could be over-represented, though the groups showed no difference in activation or CD3 levels. PCR might favor shorter templates, but patient and control samples were amplified and corrected together, so any skew would affect both groups equally.

Points on this clone: Its target antigen remains unknown. Base qualities are not recorded, but no much larger clone differs from it by a single base.

From each donor, a single peripheral blood sample of 100 to 150 mL on average was drawn into heparinised tubes. A BD FACSAria II and a panel including CD45RO, CCR7, CD25, CD127, CD95 and CD27 were used to sort naive, central memory, regulatory and stem cell-like memory CD4+ T cells. Purity was above 95% for every sorted population. PBMCs were isolated right away by Lymphoprep density gradient centrifugation and were stained directly, without culture. So that batch effects would be minimized, each experiment stained and sorted samples in pairs, pairing one healthy donor with one patient. V is clipped by 6 bases and J by 4 bases, and the sequence between their germline boundaries is 15 bases long. The germline V gene (reference sequence) yields SEHNR for CDR1 and FQNEAQ for CDR2. The CDR3 measures 14 amino acids from cysteine to phenylalanine. The DNA shown is the 42-base CDR3, in frame from base 1.

The entire amount of isolated RNA was reverse transcribed using the High Capacity cDNA Reverse Transcription Kit, so the sequenced TCRB transcripts were expressed ones. Deep immunoSEQ sequencing was applied to naive, central memory and regulatory T cell samples, giving an average of roughly 3.5 million total reads per sample. Sorted cells were lysed in RLT buffer and RNA was extracted with DNase-treated RNeasy Micro or Mini kits, depending on cell number. Each cell subset was processed on its own to prevent cross-contamination, while patient and healthy donor samples were processed together. The immunoSEQ multiplex PCR was used to amplify TCRB sequences from cDNA, yielding 87-bp fragments that span the CDR3 region. Sequencing of the amplicons was performed on the Illumina HiSeq platform. The original methods were these. Synthetic template baselines were used to correct PCR bias computationally, reads within Hamming distance 2 were collapsed together, and singletons that could not be merged were discarded. Reads were aligned against IMGT to assign V, D and J genes, CDR3 length and insertions or deletions at six rearrangement sites. Within each subset, clonotype counts were normalized to the number of sorted cells before true diversity and Gini coefficients were calculated with the tcR R package. Repertoire sharing was quantified using the overlap coefficient calculated on TCRB nucleotide sequences. As a proxy for the pre-selection repertoire, out-of-frame TCRB sequences from naive cells were analyzed. Held by TCRdb, this immuneACCESS table contains in-frame sequences only and omits some clones. Under half of the omission traces to an unresolved V gene where checked; the cause of the rest is unknown. The V and J calls and clone size are taken from that table; D and trimming were inferred from the DNA. This sample comprises roughly 330,000 clones, approximately 13% of them detected only once. Roughly 0.015% of the sample is in the top ten clones.

This clonotype was obtained from a woman aged 18 to 35 with type 1 diabetes. This chain is built from TRBV7-9 and TRBJ1-2, with TRBD1 as a weak D call on 6 bases. Sequencing was carried out using naive CD4+ T cells from blood. Sample cell subset or site, as interpreted from the label and publication: true naive CD4+ T cells. The nucleotide sequence reads as follows: TGTGCCAGCAGACCCCAGGGGATCGGCTATGGCTACACCTTC. Its coded protein is CASRPQGIGYGYTF.